What follows are 27 T cell receptor beta chains derived from one specimen sequenced in a study of blood T cells in healthy people across ages. Alongside a J-beta primer mix, a sample-barcoded 5' primer served in a second PCR lasting roughly 6 to 12 cycles. TCRdb reprocessed the 5' RACE reads via MiXCR and lists one record per CDR3 protein. The sample includes over 1,500,000 distinct CDR3 sequences, around half seen only once; the top ten take 2.1%. Sequencing was done on a sample of blood. These receptor sequences come from a woman in her forties in good health.

The chain joins TRBV27 to TRBJ2-5, with 8 bases identical to TRBD1. This CDR3 spans 15 amino acids. Per germline, CDR1 MNHEY and CDR2 SMNVEV (reference sequence). J lost 3 bases, V lost 5 bases, and 8 bases had no gene match. In nucleotides, the CDR3 is TGTGCCAGCAGTCCGCTTTGGGACAGGAAAGAGACCCAGTACTTC. This sequence encodes CASSPLWDRKETQYF.

J is TRBJ1-6 and V is TRBV25-1; the D is unclear. Trimming took off 2 bases at V and 7 bases at J, with 12 bases between the two ends. Per germline, CDR1 MGHDK and CDR2 SYGVNS. The CDR3 contains 15 residues. In DNA form, the CDR3 reads TGTGCCAGCAGTGAAAGAGGGATAGGGAATTCACCCCTCCACTTT. This translates into CASSERGIGNSPLHF.

The J gene is TRBJ2-3, the V gene TRBV28; 12 positions agree with TRBD2. The germline CDR1 and CDR2 sequences are MDHEN and SYDVKM. J was trimmed by 2 bases and V by 10 bases; bases with no gene match: 10. There are 16 residues in the CDR3. CDR3 DNA: TGTGCCACCTATCGACTAGCGGGGGCCTCCACAGATACGCAGTATTTT. Encoded protein: CATYRLAGASTDTQYF.

The rearrangement uses TRBV6-5 and TRBJ2-3, with 13 positions matching TRBD2. Germline lookup yields CDR1 MNHEY and CDR2 SVGAGI. Trimming took 6 bases from V and 2 from J; bases not matched to a gene: 2. This CDR3 is 15 amino acids long. The chain's CDR3 is CASRGLAGNTDTQYF. The CDR3 DNA reads TGTGCCAGCAGGGGACTAGCGGGAAACACAGATACGCAGTATTTT.

The rearrangement uses TRBV7-9 and TRBJ2-5, with D maybe TRBD2 (5 bases). The CDR3 contains 15 residues. V dropped 0 bases and J dropped 5 bases, with 13 bases sitting between them. Looked up from germline, CDR1 is SEHNR and CDR2 is FQNEAQ (reference sequence). The CDR3 DNA sequence: TGTGCCAGCAGCTTAGCGCGACTCCCGGGGGAGACCCAGTACTTC. Its translation is CASSLARLPGETQYF.

V is TRBV20-1 and J is TRBJ2-7, with D possibly being TRBD1 (5 bases). CDR3 length: 11 amino acids. CDR1 and CDR2 (germline): DFQATT, SNEGSKA (reference sequence). With 4 bases removed from V and 6 bases from J, the gap between germline ends came to 10 bases. The CDR3 DNA sequence: TGCAGTGCTACTCAGGGATCCGAGCAGTACTTC. Protein sequence: CSATQGSEQYF.

The chain recombines TRBV7-2 with TRBJ1-5, with TRBD1 as a possible D gene (5 bases). With 2 bases removed from V and 5 bases from J, the gap between germline ends came to 13 bases. The CDR3 loop spans 15 amino acids. The V gene's germline CDR1 is SGHTA and CDR2 FQGNSA. The CDR3 region is CASSLKGSADQPQHF. CDR3 DNA sequence: TGTGCCAGCAGCTTAAAGGGGTCAGCAGATCAGCCCCAGCATTTT.

This chain links TRBV12-3 or TRBV12-4 with TRBJ2-5; D may match TRBD1 or TRBD2 (5 bases each). Trimming took 3 bases from V and 1 from J, leaving 21 bases between them. The CDR3 spans 18 residues. The CDR3 protein is CASSFGAGRTRFQETQYF. CDR3 nucleotide sequence: TGTGCCAGCAGTTTTGGGGCAGGGCGAACTAGATTCCAAGAGACCCAGTACTTC.

This chain links TRBV5-1 with TRBJ1-2; D gene unclear. Per the germline V gene, CDR1 is SGHRS and CDR2 is YFSETQ. The CDR3 is made up of 15 amino acids. The V and J ends lost 1 base and 1 base respectively, with 11 bases between them. CDR3 DNA: TGCGCCAGCAGCTTGTTGGCAGTGGATAACTATGGCTACACCTTC. Protein: CASSLLAVDNYGYTF.

Comment on this clonotype: The germline gene is not matched at one end of the junction; a read error may be the cause. The chain employs TRBV9 and TRBJ2-6; 10 bases are a match to TRBD2. The germline gives CDR1 SGDLS, CDR2 YYNGEE. The CDR3 contains 15 residues. The CDR3 bases are TGTACCAGCAGCGGGGGGGGTACTGGGGCCAACGTCCTGACTTTC. Translation gives CTSSGGGTGANVLTF.

The chain recombines TRBV15 with TRBJ2-7; TRBD1 aligns across 7 bases. The CDR3 loop spans 13 amino acids. Germline V gene sequence: CDR1 LNHNV, CDR2 YYDKDF (reference sequence). V shed 5 bases, J shed 10 bases, and the junction held 11 bases outside the gene matches. CDR3 sequence: CATSSGGRGTQYF. For the CDR3, the DNA is TGTGCCACCAGCTCAGGGGGAAGGGGAACCCAGTACTTC.

This clonotype has a handful of counts. The rearrangement joins TRBV7-9 to TRBJ2-7; D may be TRBD1 or TRBD2 (8 bases each). The CDR3 extends over 18 amino acids. V dropped 7 bases and J dropped 0 bases, with 25 bases sitting between them. Germline assignment: CDR1 SEHNR and CDR2 FQNEAQ (reference sequence). In nucleotides, the CDR3 is TGTGCCAGCATCCAGACAGGGGCCAGCGGGGGCGGCTCCTACGAGCAGTACTTC. The encoded protein is CASIQTGASGGGSYEQYF.

Only a few counts were recorded for this clonotype. J is TRBJ1-6 and V is TRBV7-3; possibly TRBD1 for D (5 bases). V was clipped by 5 bases and J by 7 bases, with 12 bases between them. Germline CDR1 reads SGHTA; CDR2 reads FQGTGA. This CDR3 has 14 amino acids. CDR3: CASSRSTENSPLHF. The CDR3 nucleotides are TGTGCCAGCAGCCGCTCGACAGAAAATTCACCCCTCCACTTT.

The chain carries TRBV20-1 and TRBJ2-2; perhaps TRBD1 as D (6 bases). The CDR3 runs 14 residues. Deletions cut 2 bases from V and 4 bases from J, with 11 bases between. Germline CDR1 DFQATT, CDR2 SNEGSKA (reference sequence). The CDR3 spells CSARRGSATGELFF. The CDR3 DNA sequence: TGCAGTGCTAGAAGGGGGAGTGCCACCGGGGAGCTGTTTTTT.

This chain uses TRBV5-1 with TRBJ2-1; perhaps TRBD1 as D (6 bases). This CDR3 region has 14 residues. Trimming shortened V by 7 bases and J by 5 bases, and 16 bases separated the two germline ends. Germline CDR1 reads SGHRS; CDR2 reads YFSETQ. The CDR3 region has the DNA TGCGCCAGCGAAACCGGGACACAAAACAATGAGCAGTTCTTC. Translated: CASETGTQNNEQFF. Together with reference TRBV5-1 and TRBJ2-1, the CDR3 gives the full variable domain: KAGVTQTPRYLIKTRGQQVTLSCSPISGHRSVSWYQQTPGQGLQFLFEYFSETQRNKGNFPGRFSGRQFSNSRSEMNVSTLELGDSALYLCASETGTQNNEQFFGPGTRLTVL.

V gene TRBV20-1 combines with J gene TRBJ1-2; D gene ambiguous. CDR3 length: 12 amino acids. The germline V and J ends were trimmed by 5 bases and 4 bases, with 11 bases remaining between them. Germline CDR1 reads DFQATT; CDR2 reads SNEGSKA (reference sequence). CDR3 sequence reads: CSAQGGVYGYTF. DNA for the CDR3: TGCAGTGCTCAAGGCGGTGTCTATGGCTACACCTTC.

The genes are TRBV5-1 and TRBJ2-3; the match to TRBD1 covers 8 bases. The CDR3 is made up of 15 amino acids. Germline V CDR1 and CDR2: SGHRS, YFSETQ. The J segment lost 2 bases and the V segment lost 2 bases, leaving 4 bases of the junction unmatched. As DNA, the CDR3 is TGCGCCAGCAGCTTCCGGGACAGGATCACAGATACGCAGTATTTT. Amino acids: CASSFRDRITDTQYF.

The chain combines TRBV7-3 with TRBJ2-3, with TRBD2 as a possible D gene (6 bases). Germline assignment: CDR1 SGHTA and CDR2 FQGTGA. The CDR3 runs 17 residues. The V end was cut by 3 bases, the J end by 0 bases, with 16 bases between. In nucleotides, the CDR3 is TGTGCCAGCAGCTTGGGTCGGGGCGGGGATAGCACAGATACGCAGTATTTT. It encodes CASSLGRGGDSTDTQYF.

This chain links TRBV6-5 with TRBJ2-5; TRBD2 aligns across 11 bases. Germline-derived CDR1 and CDR2 are MNHEY and SVGAGI. Trimming took 7 bases from V and 5 from J; bases not matched to a gene: 6. The CDR3 extends over 14 amino acids. The CDR3 loop reads CASTTSGGLETQYF. The CDR3 DNA follows: TGTGCCAGCACTACTAGCGGGGGCTTGGAGACCCAGTACTTC.

The chain uses TRBV28 and TRBJ2-1; 12 positions match TRBD1. The CDR3 spans 15 residues. CDR1 MDHEN and CDR2 SYDVKM come from the germline V gene. V was pared by 3 bases and J by 8 bases, with 5 bases of the junction left unmatched. The CDR3 nucleotides read TGTGCCAGCAGTTTGGGGGACAGGGGGCGCCATGAGCAGTTCTTC. It codes for CASSLGDRGRHEQFF.

V gene TRBV7-9 combines with J gene TRBJ2-3; 9 bases are shared with TRBD1. J lost 7 bases, V lost 5 bases, and 7 bases had no gene match. In germline, CDR1 is SEHNR, CDR2 FQNEAQ (reference sequence). This CDR3 has 14 residues. The CDR3 nucleotides read TGTGCCAGCAGCCGGCCGGGACAGGGCAATACGCAGTATTTT. Protein product: CASSRPGQGNTQYF.

The chain joins TRBV20-1 to TRBJ2-7, with D perhaps being TRBD1 or TRBD2 (5 bases each). The germline V gene encodes CDR1 DFQATT and CDR2 SNEGSKA (reference sequence). The CDR3 runs to 10 residues. CDR3 in amino acids: CRFEGHEQYF. CDR3 DNA: TGCAGGTTTGAGGGGCACGAGCAGTACTTC.

The chain combines TRBV11-2 with TRBJ2-5, with TRBD2 matching over 12 bases. This CDR3 comprises 17 residues. V shed 4 bases, J shed 4 bases, and the junction held 10 bases outside the gene matches. The germline V gene encodes CDR1 SGHAT and CDR2 FQNNGV. CDR3 amino acids: CASSSSRGLAGPETQYF. CDR3 sequence (DNA): TGTGCCAGCAGCTCCTCCCGGGGACTAGCGGGCCCAGAGACCCAGTACTTC. The whole variable domain, filled in from reference TRBV11-2 and TRBJ2-5, reads EAGVAQSPRYKIIEKRQSVAFWCNPISGHATLYWYQQILGQGPKLLIQFQNNGVVDDSQLPKDRFSAERLKGVDSTLKIQPAKLEDSAVYLCASSSSRGLAGPETQYFGPGTRLLVL.

This clonotype was counted ten times or more. The rearrangement uses TRBV12-3 or TRBV12-4 and TRBJ2-5; 8 bases line up with TRBD1. The V segment lost 6 bases and the J segment 3 bases; nucleotides outside the gene matches: 3. The CDR3 covers 13 residues. The CDR3 coding sequence is TGTGCCAGCAGCCCACAGGGGGAAGAGACCCAGTACTTC. It is translated as CASSPQGEETQYF.

This chain uses TRBV20-1 with TRBJ2-1; 11 positions agree with TRBD2. Unmatched junction bases numbered 6, after V lost 3 bases and J lost 2 bases. The CDR3 is 16 amino acids. Per germline, CDR1 DFQATT and CDR2 SNEGSKA (reference sequence). The CDR3 region has the DNA TGCAGTGCTAGGGAACTTAGCGGGGGGGCCTACAATGAGCAGTTCTTC. It specifies CSARELSGGAYNEQFF.

This clonotype was found a few times. This sequence joins TRBV15 and TRBJ2-6; D gene uncertain. Germline V gene sequence: CDR1 LNHNV, CDR2 YYDKDF (reference sequence). Trimming took 0 bases from V and 0 from J, leaving 6 bases between them. This CDR3 comprises 16 residues. The chain's CDR3 is CATSRDVDSGANVLTF. CDR3 nucleotides: TGTGCCACCAGCAGAGATGTGGACTCTGGGGCCAACGTCCTGACTTTC. The variable domain in full, with the rest retrieved from reference TRBV15 and TRBJ2-6, is DAMVIQNPRYQVTQFGKPVTLSCSQTLNHNVMYWYQQKSSQAPKLLFHYYDKDFNNEADTPDNFQSRRPNTSFCFLDIRSPGLGDTAMYLCATSRDVDSGANVLTFGAGSRLTVL.

The chain couples TRBV28 to TRBJ2-1; no clear D gene. Between the trimmed V and J ends, which lost 7 bases and 9 bases, there was a span of 13 bases. Germline CDR1 MDHEN, CDR2 SYDVKM. The CDR3 consists of 12 residues. The CDR3 protein is CASTLGLGEQFF. The CDR3 DNA is TGTGCCAGCACCCTAGGCTTGGGTGAGCAGTTCTTC.